The T cell receptor (beta chain) under discussion was sequenced for a study of identical twins (dated by TCRdb to 2016 to 2018). Regarding the complete study: The study deep-sequenced TCR alpha and beta repertoires from monozygotic twins, unrelated adults of various ages and cord blood to test whether fetal clonotypes persist. Replicate twin experiments were performed at different times using different library preparation protocols to rule out contamination.

The sample holds many counts of this clonotype. Its antigen specificity is not known. No much larger clone is present one base from it, and per-base qualities are unavailable. Only healthy Caucasian donors were included. Three unrelated non-twin adults were also sequenced: a male aged 18 to 30, a male aged 50 to 59 and a female aged 50 to 59. Miltenyi CD45RO+ enrichment and human naive T-cell isolation kits were used to isolate memory (CD45RO+) and naive T cells from PBMC. The library came from 5' RACE. The sequencing machine was an Illumina HiSeq 2000. A universal primer binding site was introduced by template switching, and a unique molecular identifier was present in the final cDNA, enabling accurate counting of TCR cDNA molecules. Specific primers in the conserved constant-segment region were used to synthesize first-strand cDNA for TCR alpha and beta chains. To control for contamination, every cDNA library carried two barcodes: a SMART-Mk sample barcode plus Illumina barcodes. Two successive PCR steps introduced TruSeq adapter sequences along with Illumina sample barcodes. TCR alpha and beta cDNA libraries were sequenced on the Illumina HiSeq platform with custom primers. From the authors' description of their analysis: MiGEC was used to process raw reads and extract unique molecular identifiers, and MiXCR was used to find CDR3 positions. Recombination models were inferred per individual with the repgenHMM and IGoR tools using an EM algorithm. The tcR package in R was used for shared clonotype analysis, with sharing normalized by the product of cloneset sizes. To study raw recombination without the effects of thymic and clonal selection, out-of-frame nonproductive sequences were analyzed. Through fastp at Q25 and MiXCR, TCRdb rebuilt clones from the public reads, retaining in-frame beta chains. Entries that share a CDR3 protein sequence are merged under the most common genes and DNA. TCRdb assigned the V and J calls; the authors' analysis was not used. This sample holds around 670,000 distinct CDR3 sequences; around 5.7% were observed only once. The ten largest clones represent under 2% of the sample.

The paper as a whole reports these results and caveats: The excess sharing between twins in beta out-of-frame sequences was weaker because fewer shared sequences reduced the signal-to-noise ratio. In monozygotic twins, recombination models systematically underestimated out-of-frame TCR alpha sharing, but the models matched the sharing seen between unrelated individuals. Invariant T cells such as MAIT and iNKT could partly confound zero-insertion analyses, though diverse VJ usage argued against this for most clonotypes. Fewer insertions were carried by abundant cord blood beta clonotypes, a similar but weaker trend appeared in young adult naive repertoires, and no such trend appeared in memory repertoires. Conclusions relied on cross-sectional statistical analysis, since the same donors could not be followed over many years. Compared with coincidental sharing between unrelated individuals, out-of-frame TCR alpha sequences shared between twins had an excess of sequences with low generation probability.

This receptor was taken from a man aged 18 to 30 in good health. The sequenced sample consisted of naive T cells sorted from blood. The cell subset or site tag for this specimen amounts to: cells isolated with a human naive T-cell isolation kit.

CDR3 region: CASSTGSPYEQFF. The nucleotides read TGTGCCAGCAGTACCGGGAGCCCGTATGAGCAGTTCTTC. Rearrangement joined TRBV6-2 or TRBV6-3 to TRBJ2-1; a tentative D call is TRBD2 (6 bases match). The CDR1 and CDR2 encoded by the germline V gene are MNHEY and SVGEGT. Trimming takes 5 bases from V and 8 bases from J, and the germline ends sit 13 bases apart. Including the terminal cysteine and phenylalanine, the CDR3 comprises 13 residues. Only the CDR3 portion is preserved as DNA: 39 bases, with reading frame beginning at the first base.